Following are 24 T cell receptor beta chains from one sample sequenced in a study of T cell repertoires in cytomegalovirus infection. From the reads, TCRdb called clonotypes with MiXCR, one entry per CDR3 protein. This table holds some 180,000 distinct CDR3 sequences, less than 9.5% found once. Input material: PBMCs. The receptor source for this set is a human donor in good health (CMV status not recorded). Some clones in this sample may be carry-over from other donors' samples.

This clonotype occurred many times. Here the CDR3 reads CSVEVAGGNTEAFF. The CDR3 region has the DNA TGCAGCGTTGAAGTGGCAGGGGGAAATACTGAAGCTTTCTTT. The chain recombines TRBV29-1 with TRBJ1-1, with 7 bases lining up with TRBD1. The CDR3 loop spans 14 amino acids. The germline V gene encodes CDR1 SQVTM and CDR2 ANQGSEA. J lost 5 bases, V lost 1 base, and 7 bases had no gene match.

This clonotype appeared a few times. The rearrangement uses TRBV28 and TRBJ2-5, with D perhaps matching TRBD1 (6 bases). In germline, CDR1 is MDHEN, CDR2 SYDVKM. Trimming stripped 4 bases from V and 2 bases from J, with 8 bases between. The CDR3 has 13 residues. The CDR3 loop reads CASSSGQQETQYF. The DNA for the CDR3 is TGTGCCAGCAGTTCCGGACAGCAAGAGACCCAGTACTTC.

This clonotype occurred many times. The chain couples TRBV7-2 to TRBJ1-5; D remains ambiguous. V dropped 5 bases and J dropped 7 bases, with 15 bases sitting between them. The CDR3 is 14 residues long. Germline V gene data show CDR1 as SGHTA and CDR2 as FQGNSA. For the CDR3, the DNA is TGTGCCAGCAGCCAAGTGGTTTCTGGCCAGCCCCAGCATTTT. Protein: CASSQVVSGQPQHF.

The table lists this clonotype with a few counts. The chain has TRBV20-1 and TRBJ1-5; 7 bases are shared with TRBD1. Trimming removed 0 bases from V and 4 bases from J; junction bases left unmatched: 12. Germline loops: CDR1 DFQATT, CDR2 SNEGSKA (reference sequence). The CDR3 is 17 amino acids. This chain's CDR3 is CSAREALRAGGNQPQHF. The DNA for the CDR3 is TGCAGTGCTAGAGAGGCTTTGAGGGCAGGGGGTAATCAGCCCCAGCATTTT.

Many counts were recorded for this clonotype. J is TRBJ1-4 and V is TRBV7-2; D is undetermined. V lost 1 base, J lost 5 bases, and 14 bases lay in between. Germline V lookup: CDR1 SGHTA, CDR2 FQGNSA. The CDR3 spans 16 residues. CDR3 nucleotides: TGTGCCAGCAGCTTAGTAGTCACAGCGCCGAATGAAAAACTGTTTTTT. Protein sequence: CASSLVVTAPNEKLFF.

In this sample, this clonotype turned up many times. V and J are TRBV29-1 and TRBJ2-7; D might be TRBD1 (5 bases). Germline CDR1 reads SQVTM; CDR2 reads ANQGSEA. The CDR3 consists of 13 residues. V shed 1 base and J shed 2 bases, with 9 bases lying between them. The CDR3 bases are TGCAGCGTTGAAGTTACAGGCACCTACGAGCAGTACTTC. As protein: CSVEVTGTYEQYF.

The sample holds many counts of this clonotype. This CDR3 reads CASSRRIGQTGNTIYF. DNA for the CDR3: TGTGCCAGCAGCCGGAGGATTGGACAGACTGGAAACACCATATATTTT. This chain links TRBV7-2 with TRBJ1-3; the D gene is possibly TRBD1 (6 bases). Germline assignment: CDR1 SGHTA and CDR2 FQGNSA. The CDR3 is 16 residues long. V lost 5 bases and J lost 2, with 16 bases in between.

In this sample, this clonotype turned up many times. The genes are TRBV7-9 and TRBJ2-2; D not resolved. There are 15 residues in the CDR3. Germline V gives CDR1 SEHNR, CDR2 FQNEAQ (reference sequence). The V end lost 4 bases, the J end lost 5 bases, and 14 bases lay between the germline ends. CDR3 DNA: TGTGCCAGCAGCTCTTCAGCAAAATCAACCGGGGAGCTGTTTTTT. Amino acids: CASSSSAKSTGELFF.

This clonotype was seen only a few times. The chain links TRBV6-2 or TRBV6-3 to TRBJ2-1; 9 nucleotides align to TRBD2. The ends lost 6 bases at V and 8 bases at J; junction bases unmatched: 20. The V gene's germline CDR1 is MNHEY and CDR2 SVGEGT. The CDR3 spans 18 residues. CDR3 DNA sequence: TGTGCCAGCAGCCGATATGGATCTTCCGCGGGAGGGTCGTATGAGCAGTTCTTC. Encoded protein: CASSRYGSSAGGSYEQFF.

This clonotype was seen only a few times. The genes are TRBV28 and TRBJ2-1; maybe TRBD1 (6 bases). Trimming left V 4 bases short and J 9 bases short, with 10 bases between. Germline lookup yields CDR1 MDHEN and CDR2 SYDVKM. The CDR3 has 12 residues. CDR3 sequence (DNA): TGTGCCAGCAGTTACCAGGGGCGTGAGCAGTTCTTC. Translating gives CASSYQGREQFF.

This clonotype was found a few times. This chain links TRBV29-1 with TRBJ2-5, with D possibly TRBD2 on 5 matching bases. The CDR3 totals 13 residues. Trimming took 8 bases from V and 0 from J, leaving 13 bases between them. Germline CDR1 SQVTM, CDR2 ANQGSEA. The CDR3, as DNA: TGCAGCTCGAGGGCAGACTACCAAGAGACCCAGTACTTC. Amino acids: CSSRADYQETQYF.

This clonotype was found many times. V usage is TRBV7-2 and J usage is TRBJ2-5; D remains unclear. This CDR3 has 13 amino acids. Trimming took off 4 bases at V and 1 base at J, with 7 bases between the two ends. Germline CDR1 and CDR2: SGHTA and FQGNSA. The CDR3 is CASSSAAQETQYF. CDR3 sequence (DNA): TGTGCCAGCAGCTCGGCAGCCCAAGAGACCCAGTACTTC.

This clonotype was counted at least ten times. V and J are TRBV7-9 and TRBJ2-1, with no clear D. The germline V gene has CDR1 SEHNR and CDR2 FQNEAQ (reference sequence). The V and J ends lost 1 base and 10 bases respectively, with 11 bases between them. The CDR3 loop spans 13 amino acids. This chain's CDR3 is CASSLGGFGEQFF. The CDR3 DNA is TGTGCCAGCAGCTTAGGCGGTTTCGGCGAGCAGTTCTTC.

This clonotype was recorded once. CDR3 bases: TGTGCCAGTAGTATAGTAAGAGACAGCAATCAGCCCCAGCATTTT. Its translation: CASSIVRDSNQPQHF. This chain joins TRBV19 and TRBJ1-5; D remains ambiguous. V was clipped by 1 base and J by 1 base, with 8 bases between them. The CDR3 is 15 amino acids. Germline V gene data show CDR1 as LNHDA and CDR2 as SQIVND (reference sequence).

The chain employs TRBV27 and TRBJ2-5, with a weak D call TRBD2 (6 bases). The V and J ends lost 5 bases and 0 bases respectively, with 16 bases between them. The length of the CDR3 is 16 residues. The germline V gene encodes CDR1 MNHEY and CDR2 SMNVEV (reference sequence). The CDR3 reads CASSPRIGGYQETQYF. The CDR3 nucleotides are TGTGCCAGCAGTCCCCGGATTGGAGGGTACCAAGAGACCCAGTACTTC.

This clonotype was picked up many times. This rearrangement joins TRBV7-9 to TRBJ2-2; 11 nucleotides agree with TRBD2. The CDR3 extends over 18 amino acids. Germline CDR1 is SEHNR and CDR2 is FQNEAQ (reference sequence). V lost 4 bases to trimming and J lost 3 bases; unmatched junction nucleotides: 10. The CDR3 bases are TGTGCCAGCAGCTCGAAATTACTAGCGGGAGTATACACCGGGGAGCTGTTTTTT. As protein: CASSSKLLAGVYTGELFF.

V and J are TRBV5-1 and TRBJ2-3, with 14 nucleotides matching TRBD2. The CDR3 is made up of 17 amino acids. The V segment lost 3 bases and the J segment 3 bases; nucleotides outside the gene matches: 6. The V gene's germline CDR1 is SGHRS and CDR2 YFSETQ. CDR3 protein: CASSSGTSGGLTDTQYF. CDR3 bases: TGCGCCAGCAGCTCCGGGACTAGCGGGGGCCTTACAGATACGCAGTATTTT.

This chain joins TRBV20-1 and TRBJ2-7; perhaps D is TRBD1 or TRBD2 (5 bases each). The CDR3 length is 16 residues. The ends were cut back, 3 bases at V and 4 bases at J, with 22 bases in the middle. CDR1 DFQATT and CDR2 SNEGSKA come from the germline V gene (reference sequence). The CDR3, as DNA: TGCAGTGCTAGGGGGATCGGAGGCAGGGCATTTTACGAGCAGTACTTC. It yields the protein CSARGIGGRAFYEQYF.

The chain's CDR3 is CASSVGRNNEQFF. In nucleotides, the CDR3 is TGTGCCAGCAGCGTAGGGCGCAACAATGAGCAGTTCTTC. The rearrangement links TRBV7-8 to TRBJ2-1; D unclear. The CDR3 runs 13 residues. Trimming removed 5 bases from V and 5 bases from J, with 10 bases in between. Germline assignment: CDR1 SGHVS and CDR2 FQNEAQ.

As regards this clonotype: A single base separates this from a much larger clone, so it may be a read error. This chain links TRBV28 with TRBJ2-2; D not certain. The CDR3 has 16 amino acids. Germline loops: CDR1 MDHEN, CDR2 SYDVKM. CDR3 sequence reads: CTSSPSAGPRTGELFF. DNA for the CDR3: TGTACCAGCAGCCCGTCGGCCGGGCCCAGAACCGGGGAGCTGTTTTTT.

This chain joins TRBV20-1 and TRBJ2-7, with 10 bases aligning to TRBD1. Trimming cost V 0 bases and J 5 bases; bases outside gene matches: 4. This CDR3 comprises 14 residues. Germline assignment: CDR1 DFQATT and CDR2 SNEGSKA (reference sequence). The CDR3 region is CSARDGTGVNEQYF. The DNA of the CDR3 is TGCAGTGCTAGAGACGGGACAGGGGTAAACGAGCAGTACTTC.

The chain recombines TRBV20-1 with TRBJ2-7; 7 bases map to TRBD2. Per germline, CDR1 DFQATT and CDR2 SNEGSKA (reference sequence). V was pared by 3 bases and J by 1 base, with 9 bases of the junction left unmatched. This CDR3 is 15 amino acids long. In DNA, the CDR3 is TGCAGTGCTAGTTGGATAGCGGGTGTGTCCTACGAGCAGTACTTC. This codes for CSASWIAGVSYEQYF.

The sample holds many counts of this clonotype. V and J are TRBV7-2 and TRBJ2-1, with TRBD2 identical over 13 bases. Germline V gene data show CDR1 as SGHTA and CDR2 as FQGNSA. There are 18 residues in the CDR3. The ends lost 5 bases at V and 5 bases at J; junction bases unmatched: 12. The CDR3 spells CASSTRTSGRIVHNEQFF. The CDR3 DNA reads as TGTGCCAGCAGCACCCGGACTAGCGGGAGAATTGTGCACAATGAGCAGTTCTTC.

There are a few counts of this clonotype. This sequence joins TRBV29-1 and TRBJ1-1; TRBD1 agrees at 8 bases. The germline gives CDR1 SQVTM, CDR2 ANQGSEA. The V and J ends lost 1 base and 7 bases, in that order; junction bases with no gene match: 8. CDR3 length equals 14 residues. This chain's CDR3 is CSVEATGAKFEAFF. CDR3 DNA: TGCAGCGTTGAAGCGACAGGGGCGAAATTTGAAGCTTTCTTT.